This TCR beta chain was profiled in a study of cytomegalovirus exposure and HLA in healthy donors (dated by TCRdb to the late 2010s). Study-level background: In an earlier analysis of some 550 of the donors, roughly 300 Gb of sequence data and roughly 100 million unique TCR beta sequences from 180 million or so T cells were reported. An early release that covered some 640 HLA-typed donors contained around 300 gigabases of sequencing data and 70 million to 100 million unique TCR sequences. Among the roughly 400 genotyped donors, around 81% belonged to the genetic ancestry cluster associated with self-reported Caucasian donors. The aim of the study was to test whether cataloging public T cell receptors could identify signatures of past pathogen exposure. The T cell repertoires of several hundred subjects were profiled by immunosequencing and related to cytomegalovirus serostatus. In addition to the first cohort of approximately 670 subjects, a separate validation cohort of 120 different subjects was used. To predict cytomegalovirus infection status, the study combined high-throughput TCR immunosequencing, statistical association of individual TCRs with disease status, and machine learning. A later analysis re-analyzed previously published TCR beta repertoires from about 730 donors and added high-resolution HLA genotyping to study TCR occurrence patterns. Rather than drawing on any new phenotypic data, the later analysis identified candidate immune exposures from TCR beta sequences and the way those sequences occurred across donors. An earlier analysis of 587 of the donors applied high-throughput TCR beta sequencing to assess whether each TCR beta V gene segment acted as functional or pseudogenic. Donor age, sex, ethnicity and CMV serostatus were compiled together with the repertoire data. In a later genetic analysis, genome-wide SNP genotypes for about three fifths of the roughly 670 donors were used, and that subset was treated as a discovery cohort. Every discovery cohort repertoire had been produced on one sequencing platform. Both class I and class II loci were covered by HLA typing, at four-digit resolution. Typing coverage varied by locus: about 620-630 donors for A, B, C, DRB1 and DQB1; 500 to 550 for DQA1; approximately 610 for DPA1; some 470 for DPB1. Several DR-DQ haplotypes were handled as single units for association and clustering because linkage in the cohort was strong. Across 398 genotyped donors of the cohort, an average of about 250,000 unique TCR beta nucleotide sequences per donor were sequenced, and roughly a sixth of those sequences were non-productive.

Study-wide conclusions, independent of this receptor: According to the authors, the approach could potentially be generalized to other disease states and immunological phenotypes. The classifier was reported to diagnose cytomegalovirus status with high specificity and sensitivity in both the original cohort and the validation cohort. A further reported finding was that TCR beta sequences accurately predicted the HLA-A and HLA-B alleles for most subjects in the first cohort. A later analysis found that TCR association rates varied across HLA loci, with DRB1 alleles showing the most associated TCRs and HLA-C alleles the fewest. In a later analysis, several top co-occurrence clusters were reported to appear linked to parvovirus B19, influenza, CMV and Epstein-Barr virus. The 87-base-pair reads could not distinguish some IMGT-functional V segments, including TRBV6-2 and TRBV6-3, so those segments were excluded. Strong co-occurrence of HLA alleles, especially DR and DQ, made assigning TCR associations to individual alleles difficult. Because HLA typing was unavailable for some donors at each locus, only the typed subset was used in association tests. The cohort was sequenced for TCR beta chains only, and without alpha or paired-chain data the features that could be detected were limited. The sequencing pipeline was judged likely to have produced a cluster of highly shared sequence variants as a technical artifact. In a later analysis, 16,951 TCR beta sequences were associated with specific HLA alleles at a false discovery rate of 0.05. Linkage disequilibrium might explain the correlated functional status among segregating V segments, but an unknown experimental factor could not be ruled out. In vitro tests confirmed that a few of the cytomegalovirus-associated TCR beta chains recognize cytomegalovirus antigens. Broadly in line with IMGT annotations, most TCR beta V segments showed up in productive rearrangements about 87% or about 30% of the time in an earlier analysis of around 600 of the donors. Compared with equally common non-associated chains, HLA-associated TCR beta chains in a later analysis were more clonally expanded and had lower generation probabilities. Compared with the roughly 700-donor mean, donors in an Asian-associated ancestry cluster had fewer N-insertions in productive TCRs, according to a later genetic analysis. In the study, about 150 TCR beta chains were listed as associated with cytomegalovirus. The earlier analysis of 587 of the donors excluded seventeen rarely observed V segments, including chromosome 9 orphons, because counts were too low. An association between a missense DCLRE1C variant and V-gene and J-gene trimming of TCR beta chains was found in a later genetic analysis and replicated in an independent cohort. Roughly uniform sequencing depth across donors was assumed in presence/absence analyses, although this assumption may not hold. For the cohort, immune exposure information was limited to CMV serostatus. Most CMV-associated TCR beta chains appeared to be HLA-restricted in a later analysis, and the HLA associations seemed to be driven largely by CMV exposure. Across donors, most TCR sequences were observed very rarely, whereas some public TCRs were present in many individuals.

About this clone: The specificity of this receptor is unknown. Per-nucleotide qualities are absent, and no much larger clonotype sits a single base away.

Trimming takes 6 bases from V and 1 base from J, and the germline ends sit 9 bases apart. The CDR3 covers 13 residues, taking in both the cysteine and the phenylalanine. This entry keeps only the CDR3 DNA: 39 bases, framed from base 1. The germline V gene supplies CDR1 KGHSH and CDR2 LQKENI. The library was built by means of the immunoSEQ multiplex PCR assay. The multiplex PCR relied on a mix of 60 forward primers for TCR Vbeta segments and 13 reverse primers for TCR Jbeta segments. A multiplex PCR assay on genomic DNA amplified the CDR3 region of rearranged TCR beta genes. Amplified TCR beta libraries were sequenced as 87-base-pair reads on the Illumina HiSeq System. As for how the authors treated the data: Across the 640 or so repertoires, a later analysis counted roughly 84 million unique TCR beta chains, around 11 million of which were shared by at least two donors. To remove PCR and sequencing errors, raw reads were error-corrected and collapsed into unique sequences using a nearest-neighbor algorithm that merged closely related sequences. Alignment of CDR3 sequences to IMGT reference sequences was used to assign V, D and J gene segments. Each retained sequence needed at least a six-nucleotide match to both a V gene segment and a J gene segment. A rearrangement counted as productive if the CDR3 had no stop codons and remained in frame with V and J, and every other rearrangement counted as non-productive. CDR3 was defined according to IMGT convention as the region running from the second conserved V-encoded cysteine to the conserved J-encoded phenylalanine. The earlier analysis of about 590 of the donors excluded sequences that lacked an unambiguous match to a single V gene segment. An earlier analysis of about 590 of the donors classified V segments as functional when productive rearrangements were above 56.7% and as segregating when the standard deviation between donors was above 5%. A statistical classification framework was developed to diagnose cytomegalovirus status using the catalog of TCR beta chain sequences. V and J gene assignment, in a later analysis, came from comparing TCR nucleotide sequences with IMGT/GENE-DB human TR gene sequences. In a later analysis, CDR3 sequences and most-parsimonious VDJ recombination scenarios were assigned using the TCRdist pipeline. A later analysis defined each TCR beta chain by its CDR3 amino acid sequence plus V-gene family, and excluded reads lacking a unique V-gene family. A later analysis removed 592 highly shared, low-generation-probability nucleotide sequences to deal with suspected cross-contamination and a sequencing artifact. In a later analysis, a clonal expansion index was calculated for each public chain from normalized within-repertoire ranks of inferred template counts. Generation probabilities in a later analysis came from a VDJ recombination model fitted to out-of-frame rearrangements, and those results were checked against IGoR. A later analysis scored TCR-TCR, TCR-HLA and TCR-CMV co-occurrence with hypergeometric tests, applying a repertoire-size bias correction to TCR pairs. A later analysis estimated false discovery rates by permuting HLA or CMV assignments 20 times. In a later analysis, co-occurring TCRs were grouped with DBSCAN, and TCRdist sequence similarity was added when clustering was performed within HLA-allele-positive subsets. Co-occurrence clustering excluded repertoires with fewer than 30,000 or more than 120,000 public chains, plus five with anomalous nucleotide sharing. TCRdb stores this immuneACCESS table with in-frame sequences only. Part of the clones is absent; in the studies checked, under half of the shortfall reflects unresolved V genes, and no reason is known for the rest. V, J and clone size derive from that table, while D and trimming were established from the DNA sequence. The sample profile shows under 85,000 clones; 65% to 70% of them were found once. Approximately 11% of the sample rests with the top ten.

The cohort consisted of 600 or so healthy bone marrow donors. At the time of sampling, all cohort members were nominally healthy, though unrecorded immune exposures were likely present. The donor was CMV seronegative and was included in the group of about 350 seronegative cohort members. A peripheral blood sample was provided by each donor, and peripheral blood mononuclear cells were used for TCR beta sequencing. The Qiagen DNeasy Blood Extraction Kit was used to extract genomic DNA from the blood cell samples. The material sequenced was PBMCs. This clonotype was sampled from a woman aged 25-40 years in good health and CMV-seronegative. In this chain, TRBV18 is recombined with TRBJ1-1, with the D gene uncertain. The sequenced DNA: TGTGCCAGCTCGGCCGGGTGGAACACTGAAGCTTTCTTT. Its protein product is CASSAGWNTEAFF. The reference TRBV18 and TRBJ1-1 proteins fill in what lies around the CDR3, so the full variable domain reads NAGVMQNPRHLVRRRGQEARLRCSPMKGHSHVYWYRQLPEEGLKFMVYLQKENIIDESGMPKERFSAEFPKEGPSILRIQQVVRGDSAAYFCASSAGWNTEAFFGQGTRLTVV.